This is a list of T cell receptor beta chains from one sample in a study of T cell responses to AZD1222 COVID-19 vaccine. The method was immunoSEQ multiplex PCR; TCRdb's version includes in-frame clones alone and lacks a portion of them. The sample has tens of thousands of clones, roughly 90% seen once; the top ten hold 1.5% to 2.5%. Material: peripheral blood, obtained on day 0 of AZD1222 vaccination. These TCRs come from an adult in good health. Both conserved end residues are part of each CDR3. A D gene is named only where the DNA matches it firmly. Clone size is not always given. Where it is, it says once, few, many or a class for expanded clones.

cdr3_length	clone_size	d_call	v_call	j_call	cdr3_aa	cdr3_nt
12	NA	NA	TRBV19	TRBJ1-1	CASRIGGTEAFF	TGTGCCAGTAGGATCGGAGGCACTGAAGCTTTCTTT
17	NA	NA	TRBV27	TRBJ1-1	CASSLGWGGGRSLEAFF	TGTGCCAGCAGTTTAGGGTGGGGTGGGGGGCGCTCCCTTGAAGCTTTCTTT
15	NA	TRBD1	TRBV7-9	TRBJ2-6	CASSTDRAGANVLTF	TGTGCCAGCAGTACGGACAGGGCTGGGGCCAACGTCCTGACTTTC
16	NA	NA	TRBV6-5	TRBJ1-5	CASSYTSGYSNQPQHF	TGTGCCAGCAGTTACACCTCAGGGTATAGCAATCAGCCCCAGCATTTT
15	once	NA	TRBV12-1	TRBJ2-7	CASSFEGQETYEQYF	TGTGCCAGCAGCTTTGAAGGACAGGAGACCTACGAGCAGTACTTC
14	once	TRBD2	TRBV6-5	TRBJ2-3	CASRLATLRDTQYF	TGTGCCAGCAGACTAGCGACCCTTAGGGATACGCAGTATTTT
13	NA	NA	TRBV7-2	TRBJ2-1	CASSPNYVAEQFF	TGTGCCAGCAGCCCAAACTACGTCGCTGAGCAGTTCTTC
12	NA	NA	TRBV30	TRBJ2-1	CAWSRDRNEQFF	TGTGCCTGGAGCCGAGACAGAAATGAGCAGTTCTTC
17	once	NA	TRBV6-1	TRBJ1-3	CASSVSSGSLSGNTIYF	TGTGCCAGCAGTGTTAGCTCAGGGAGCCTCTCTGGAAACACCATATATTTT
13	NA	TRBD1	TRBV29-1	TRBJ1-2	CSVEGQGAGGYTF	TGCAGCGTGGAGGGACAGGGGGCTGGTGGCTACACCTTC
16	once	NA	TRBV27	TRBJ1-2	CASSLGPPDTRYGYTF	TGTGCCAGCAGTTTAGGGCCCCCCGACACGCGCTATGGCTACACCTTC
13	NA	NA	TRBV24-1	TRBJ2-2	CATSDRPSGELFF	TGTGCCACCAGTGACCGGCCTTCCGGGGAGCTGTTTTTT
14	NA	TRBD1	TRBV25-1	TRBJ1-4	CASSEYGTGEKLFF	TGTGCCAGCAGTGAATATGGGACAGGTGAAAAACTGTTTTTT
15	NA	TRBD2	TRBV3-1/TRBV3-2	TRBJ2-1	CASSLRTSGSYEQFF	TGTGCCAGCAGCCTAAGAACGAGCGGGAGCTATGAGCAGTTCTTC
13	NA	NA	TRBV12-3/TRBV12-4	TRBJ2-5	CASSRQGQETQYF	TGTGCCAGCAGCCGACAAGGGCAAGAGACCCAGTACTTC
10	NA	NA	TRBV2	TRBJ2-5	CASSVETQYF	TGTGCCAGCAGTGTCGAGACCCAGTACTTC
19	NA	TRBD2	TRBV3-1/TRBV3-2	TRBJ2-1	CASSLYGLAGGSSYNEQFF	TGTGCCAGCAGCCTATACGGACTAGCGGGAGGGAGCTCCTACAATGAGCAGTTCTTC
16	NA	NA	TRBV5-4	TRBJ1-2	CASSLGTGLLVGGYTF	TGTGCCAGCAGCTTGGGAACAGGCCTTTTGGTCGGCGGCTACACCTTC
13	NA	NA	TRBV7-9	TRBJ2-7	CASSSPESDEQYF	TGTGCCAGCAGCTCCCCTGAGAGCGACGAGCAGTACTTC
14	NA	NA	TRBV10-1	TRBJ1-1	CASSGVGLNTEAFF	TGCGCCAGCAGTGGTGTGGGTTTGAACACTGAAGCTTTCTTT
15	NA	NA	TRBV19	TRBJ2-3	CASSPAAGFMDTQYF	TGTGCCAGTAGTCCCGCTGCGGGCTTCATGGATACGCAGTATTTT
17	NA	TRBD1	TRBV11-2	TRBJ2-7	CASSFFSPTDRGYEQYF	TGTGCCAGCAGCTTTTTCAGCCCTACGGACAGGGGGTACGAGCAGTACTTC
15	NA	TRBD2	TRBV6-5	TRBJ2-1	CASSKGLAGNNEQFF	TGTGCCAGCAGTAAGGGACTAGCGGGAAACAATGAGCAGTTCTTC
16	NA	TRBD1	TRBV3-1/TRBV3-2	TRBJ2-5	CASSQGDRGHQETQYF	TGTGCCAGCAGCCAAGGGGACAGGGGGCACCAAGAGACCCAGTACTTC
15	NA	NA	TRBV7-2	TRBJ2-1	CASSLVQGSLDEQFF	TGTGCCAGCAGCTTAGTGCAAGGGTCGTTAGATGAGCAGTTCTTC
12	NA	NA	TRBV12-3/TRBV12-4	TRBJ1-5	CATGRSNQPQHF	TGTGCCACGGGGCGTAGCAATCAGCCCCAGCATTTT
14	NA	TRBD2	TRBV5-6	TRBJ2-7	CASSLAGAYYEQYF	TGTGCCAGCAGCTTAGCGGGAGCTTACTACGAGCAGTACTTC
11	NA	NA	TRBV29-1	TRBJ2-3	CSVDFTDTQYF	TGCAGCGTGGATTTTACAGATACGCAGTATTTT
18	NA	TRBD2	TRBV3-1/TRBV3-2	TRBJ2-1	CASSQDLAGLAGGRPQFF	TGTGCCAGCAGCCAAGATCTGGCGGGACTAGCGGGAGGGCGGCCGCAGTTCTTC
14	once	NA	TRBV19	TRBJ2-7	CASSIQGTAYEQYF	TGTGCCAGTAGTATTCAGGGCACGGCCTACGAGCAGTACTTC
14	NA	NA	TRBV10-1	TRBJ2-7	CASSEHSSLDEQYF	TGCGCCAGCAGTGAACATTCTAGTCTCGACGAGCAGTACTTC
13	NA	NA	TRBV2	TRBJ1-2	CASSEARGYGYTF	TGTGCCAGCAGTGAGGCCCGTGGCTATGGCTACACCTTC
14	NA	NA	TRBV5-1	TRBJ1-1	CASSLVGGDTEAFF	TGCGCCAGCAGCTTGGTCGGAGGAGACACTGAAGCTTTCTTT
16	NA	TRBD1	TRBV15	TRBJ1-3	CATSRDRTGTGNTIYF	TGTGCCACCAGCAGAGATAGGACAGGGACTGGAAACACCATATATTTT
15	NA	NA	TRBV24-1	TRBJ2-3	CATSDHGTSTDTQYF	TGTGCCACCAGTGATCACGGGACCAGCACAGATACGCAGTATTTT
14	once	NA	TRBV5-1	TRBJ2-7	CASSLGQGSYEQYF	TGCGCCAGCAGCTTGGGCCAGGGGTCCTACGAGCAGTACTTC